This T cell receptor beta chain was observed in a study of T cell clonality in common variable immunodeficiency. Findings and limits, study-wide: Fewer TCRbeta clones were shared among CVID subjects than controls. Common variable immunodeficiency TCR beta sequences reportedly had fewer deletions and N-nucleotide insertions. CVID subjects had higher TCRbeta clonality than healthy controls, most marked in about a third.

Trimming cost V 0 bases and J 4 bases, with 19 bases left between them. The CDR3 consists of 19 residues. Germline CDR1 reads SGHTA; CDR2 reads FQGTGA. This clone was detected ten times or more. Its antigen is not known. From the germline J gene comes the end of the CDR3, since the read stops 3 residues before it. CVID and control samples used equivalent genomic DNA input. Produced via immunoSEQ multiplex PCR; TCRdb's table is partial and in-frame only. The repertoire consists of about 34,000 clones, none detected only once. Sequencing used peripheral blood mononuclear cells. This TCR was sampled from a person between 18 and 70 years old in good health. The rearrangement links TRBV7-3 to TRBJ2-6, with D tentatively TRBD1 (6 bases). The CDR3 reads CASSLTYRVTLSGANVLTF. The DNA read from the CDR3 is TGTGCCAGCAGCTTAACCTACAGGGTAACACTCTCCGGGGCCAACGTC.